Listed below are T cell receptor beta chains from one sample, sequenced in a study of cytomegalovirus exposure and HLA in healthy donors. The repertoire was sequenced with immunoSEQ multiplex PCR; TCRdb's copy has only in-frame clones and lacks some. The top ten hold approximately 1.8% of the sample, which has 150,000 or so clones, 94% seen once. Input material: PBMCs. The receptors here all came from a young man in good health and CMV-seropositive. The CDR3 runs from the conserved cysteine through the conserved F or W. Fields, in order: V gene, J gene, CDR3 protein.

V: TRBV11-2; J: TRBJ2-1; CDR3: CASSPSGGTRYEQFF
V: TRBV7-9; J: TRBJ2-3; CDR3: CASTYRGLTDTQYF
V: TRBV28; J: TRBJ1-6; CDR3: CASSFEGAGNSPLHF
V: TRBV19; J: TRBJ2-1; CDR3: CASSIDLASGTYNEQFF
V: TRBV11-3; J: TRBJ2-3; CDR3: CASSFGSGGTDTQYF
V: TRBV5-1; J: TRBJ2-1; CDR3: CASSFTGGSYNEQFF
V: TRBV9; J: TRBJ2-1; CDR3: CASSVGSSGSYNEQFF
V: TRBV7-9; J: TRBJ2-1; CDR3: CASSLGTSGTYNEQFF
V: TRBV18; J: TRBJ2-1; CDR3: CASSPREGTYNEQFF
V: TRBV4-1; J: TRBJ2-7; CDR3: CASSQPSSGRYEQYF
V: TRBV7-9; J: TRBJ2-1; CDR3: CASSTGGFWREGDEQFF
V: TRBV5-1; J: TRBJ2-3; CDR3: CASRLAGGPADTQYF
V: TRBV28; J: TRBJ1-2; CDR3: CASKIANYGYTF
V: TRBV15; J: TRBJ2-1; CDR3: CATSAGLSSYNEQFF
V: TRBV28; J: TRBJ2-7; CDR3: CASSLSGSHAFEQYF
V: TRBV10-2; J: TRBJ2-1; CDR3: CASSEVGTSGNEQFF
V: TRBV9; J: TRBJ2-2; CDR3: CASGSGQGTGELFF